This T cell receptor beta chain was identified during a study of cytomegalovirus exposure and HLA in healthy donors. The study ran its PCR with 60 Vbeta and 13 Jbeta primers. The table came from immunoSEQ multiplex PCR; TCRdb's copy has only in-frame clones and leaves some out. This table has under 150,000 clones, roughly 77% appearing once. The V end lost 5 bases, the J end lost 0 bases, and 8 bases lay between the germline ends. This CDR3 is 14 amino acids long. CDR1 is LGHNA and CDR2 is YSLEER in the germline V gene. The sequenced material came from PBMCs. The gene calls are TRBV4-3 and TRBJ1-3; the D is unclear. The sequence came from a female donor in good health and CMV-seronegative. This chain's CDR3 is CASSSGYSGNTIYF. Here the CDR3 DNA reads TGCGCCAGCAGCTCGGGGTACTCTGGAAACACCATATATTTT.